The text below deals with one T cell receptor beta chain. Antigen specificity is unknown. The source of the sample is a study of cytomegalovirus exposure and HLA in healthy donors. Study-level information: In an earlier analysis, around 120 million unique TCR beta sequences were found from 200 million or so T cells. Study results and caveats: Most of the TCR beta V segments (in an earlier analysis) were productive either about 87% or about 30% of the time.

The CDR3 runs to 17 residues. In germline, CDR1 is SGHRS, CDR2 YFSETQ. V was trimmed by 4 bases and J by 0 bases, leaving 18 bases between them. Primers: 60 Vbeta forward and 13 Jbeta reverse. Original processing notes: Later, an analysis found 75 million to 100 million unique TCR beta chains, and about 10 million of these were shared. Using immunoSEQ multiplex PCR, the repertoire was profiled, and TCRdb retains in-frame clones only, with some absent. Clonal size and the V and J genes are those of that table, whereas D and trimming came from the DNA. The sample contains 95,000 to 100,000 clones, roughly four fifths of which appear only once.

The TCR originated in a man aged 50-60 years in good health and CMV-seronegative. The chain recombines TRBV5-1 with TRBJ2-3, with D perhaps TRBD2 (6 bases). Input material: PBMCs. Here the CDR3 DNA reads TGCGCCAGCAGCCGAAATAGCGGAGCGTCTAGCACAGATACGCAGTATTTT. It codes for CASSRNSGASSTDTQYF.